These 5 T cell receptor beta chains came from one sample sequenced in a study of OX40 agonist ivuxolimab in advanced cancers. This table comes from immunoSEQ multiplex PCR, and its TCRdb copy is limited to in-frame clones, with some not included. The sample records 55,000 to 60,000 clones, approximately 80% being singletons. The material sequenced was CD4+ or CD8+ T cells sorted from blood, taken in a trial of the OX40 agonist ivuxolimab. The receptor source for this set is an adult with an advanced solid tumor such as melanoma, head and neck, liver or kidney cancer.

The chain carries TRBV6-5 and TRBJ1-1; 9 bases are shared with TRBD1. From germline, CDR1 is MNHEY and CDR2 SVGAGI. V was pared by 7 bases and J by 4 bases, with 4 bases of the junction left unmatched. The CDR3 has 13 residues. The CDR3 spells CASTETGGTEAFF. DNA of the CDR3: TGTGCCAGCACCGAGACAGGGGGCACTGAAGCTTTCTTT.

The chain joins TRBV13 to TRBJ2-1, with 10 bases identical to TRBD2. The length of the CDR3 is 15 residues. V trimming: 5 bases; J trimming: 4 bases; junction bases outside the gene matches: 5. Germline values: CDR1 PRHDT, CDR2 FYEKMQ (reference sequence). This CDR3 is CASSQTSGAYNEQFF. In nucleotides, the CDR3 is TGTGCCAGCAGCCAAACTAGCGGGGCGTACAATGAGCAGTTCTTC.

V and J are TRBV7-9 and TRBJ2-3; D remains unclear. The CDR3 runs 13 residues. The V and J ends lost 5 bases and 2 bases respectively, with 8 bases between them. Germline lookup yields CDR1 SEHNR and CDR2 FQNEAQ (reference sequence). The CDR3 spells CASSMDPTDTQYF. CDR3 nucleotide sequence: TGTGCCAGCAGCATGGACCCCACAGATACGCAGTATTTT.

This clone came up a few times. The V and J genes are TRBV28 and TRBJ2-2, with TRBD2 matching 8 bases. V was clipped by 3 bases and J by 7 bases; unmatched bases: 7. CDR1 and CDR2 (germline): MDHEN, SYDVKM. The CDR3 is 15 amino acids. The CDR3 here is CASSFSGERHGELFF. In DNA, the CDR3 is TGTGCCAGCAGTTTTAGCGGGGAGAGGCACGGGGAGCTGTTTTTT. The full variable domain, in which reference TRBV28 and TRBJ2-2 provide the parts outside the CDR3, is DVKVTQSSRYLVKRTGEKVFLECVQDMDHENMFWYRQDPGLGLRLIYFSYDVKMKEKGDIPEGYSVSREKKERFSLILESASTNQTSMYLCASSFSGERHGELFFGEGSRLTVL.

CDR3 in amino acids: CASSAGQLRKGNQPQHF. CDR3 nucleotides: TGTGCCAGCAGTGCAGGACAGCTCAGGAAGGGCAATCAGCCCCAGCATTTT. The chain couples TRBV6-1 to TRBJ1-5; D may be TRBD1 (6 bases). Germline lookup yields CDR1 MNHNS and CDR2 SASEGT. The CDR3 contains 17 residues. Trimming left V 4 bases short and J 2 bases short, with 18 bases between.